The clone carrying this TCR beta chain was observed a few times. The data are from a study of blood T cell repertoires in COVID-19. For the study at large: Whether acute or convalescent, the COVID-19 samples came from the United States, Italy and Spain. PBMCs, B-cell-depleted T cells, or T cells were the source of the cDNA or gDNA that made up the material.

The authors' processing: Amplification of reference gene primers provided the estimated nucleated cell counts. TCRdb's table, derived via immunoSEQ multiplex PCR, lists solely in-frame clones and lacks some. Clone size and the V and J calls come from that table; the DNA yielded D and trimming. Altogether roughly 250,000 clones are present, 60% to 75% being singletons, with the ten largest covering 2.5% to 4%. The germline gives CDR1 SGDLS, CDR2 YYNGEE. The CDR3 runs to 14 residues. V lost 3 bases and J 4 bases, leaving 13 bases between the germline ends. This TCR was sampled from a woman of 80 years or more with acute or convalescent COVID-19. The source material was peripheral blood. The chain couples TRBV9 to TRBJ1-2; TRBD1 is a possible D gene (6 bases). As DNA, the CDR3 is TGTGCCAGCAGCGCGGACAGCCAGCCCTATGGCTACACCTTC. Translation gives CASSADSQPYGYTF.